A selection of T cell receptor beta chains follows, all from one sample in a study of post-analysis software for immune sequencing data. MiXCR, run by TCRdb on the PCR reads, gives a single entry per CDR3 protein. The sample lists 550,000 to 700,000 distinct CDR3 sequences; 40% to 50% were seen once. Input material: blood. Receptor source: a girl aged 5-17 years with multiple sclerosis. The CDR3 runs from the conserved cysteine through the conserved F or W. D genes are given only for firm matches. Expanded clones are given a class, and other clones once, few, many or no size at all.

.	TRBV24-1	once	TRBJ2-3	16	TGTGCCACCAGTGATTTAAACAGGGATGAAGAAAATACGCAGTATTTT	CATSDLNRDEENTQYF
.	TRBV20-1	.	TRBJ1-5	12	TGCAGTGCTAGAGTAGGGGATCAGCCCCAGCATTTT	CSARVGDQPQHF
TRBD2	TRBV14	.	TRBJ2-7	14	TGTGCCAGCAGCCAAGGCGGGGGAGGTGGTGAGCAGTACTTC	CASSQGGGGGEQYF
TRBD2	TRBV5-1	few	TRBJ2-7	16	TGCGCCAGCAGCGCGGGACTAGCGGGACGCCGGAACGAGCAGTACTTC	CASSAGLAGRRNEQYF
.	TRBV6-5	.	TRBJ2-5	14	TGTGCCAGCACCCGGGGTCGGACGGGCGGGACCCAGTACTTC	CASTRGRTGGTQYF
.	TRBV12-3/TRBV12-4	.	TRBJ2-5	15	TGTGCCAGCACCCACCCGGGGCTAGCAGGAAATGAGCAGTACTTC	CASTHPGLAGNEQYF
.	TRBV5-1	.	TRBJ2-3	14	TGCGCCAGCAGCTACGGGACGCCCGCAGATACGCAGTATTTT	CASSYGTPADTQYF
.	TRBV11-2	.	TRBJ1-5	16	TGTGCCAGCAGCCTAGATCAAGGGGGTCTGGGACAGCCCCAGCATTTT	CASSLDQGGLGQPQHF
.	TRBV4-1	.	TRBJ2-1	18	TGCGCCAGCAGCCAAGGGGCCAGGGGCCCAGCGGGTTACAATGAGCAGTTCTTC	CASSQGARGPAGYNEQFF
TRBD1	TRBV4-1	few	TRBJ2-7	16	TGCGCCAGCAGCCAAGGAGTTTTAGACAGGGGCTACGAGCAGTACTTC	CASSQGVLDRGYEQYF
.	TRBV12-3/TRBV12-4	few	TRBJ1-4	16	TGTGCCAGCAGTTTAGAGGGGTCAGGGGTCGGGGAAAAACTGTTTTTT	CASSLEGSGVGEKLFF
.	TRBV4-1	.	TRBJ1-4	14	TGCGCCAGCAGCCCAGGGTCGGGTAATGAAAAACTGTTTTTT	CASSPGSGNEKLFF
.	TRBV9	few	TRBJ2-1	16	TGTGCCAGCAGCGTATGGCAGGGGAGTTCAGGCAATGAGCAGTTCTTC	CASSVWQGSSGNEQFF